Listed below are T cell receptor beta chains from one sample, sequenced in a study of shared clonotypes between healthy human individuals. Clones were sequenced by immunoSEQ multiplex PCR, and TCRdb holds only the in-frame ones, with some missing. The sample gives millions of clones, about 95% of which show up once; 0.85% to 1.3% is in the top ten. Sequences were obtained from naive CD8+ T cells sorted from blood. These receptor sequences come from a man between 18 and 29 years old in good health. The CDR3 runs from the conserved cysteine through the conserved F or W. The D gene is left open where the match is weak. The size field is filled for only some rows; it gives once, few, many or a size class.

size | J | D | V | CDR3 | DNA
few | TRBJ2-3 | NA | TRBV11-2 | CASSSTGMDTQYF | TGTGCCAGCAGCTCGACTGGGATGGATACGCAGTATTTT
NA | TRBJ1-6 | NA | TRBV4-3 | CASSQDYYNSPLHF | TGCGCCAGCAGCCAAGACTACTATAATTCACCCCTCCACTTT
NA | TRBJ2-1 | NA | TRBV18 | CASSPTISHNEQFF | TGTGCCAGCTCACCAACGATCTCCCACAATGAGCAGTTCTTC
NA | TRBJ2-2 | NA | TRBV19 | CASSIVAGTTGELFF | TGTGCCAGTAGTATAGTGGCAGGAACCACCGGGGAGCTGTTTTTT
NA | TRBJ2-5 | NA | TRBV10-3 | CASNDRMLGETQYF | TGTGCCTCTAACGACAGGATGCTGGGGGAGACCCAGTACTTC
NA | TRBJ1-3 | NA | TRBV19 | CASSGGNTIYF | TGTGCCAGTAGTGGGGGAAACACCATATATTTT
NA | TRBJ1-2 | NA | TRBV27 | CASSLSRGAVDYGYTF | TGTGCCAGCAGTTTATCGAGGGGAGCGGTCGACTATGGCTACACCTTC
NA | TRBJ1-2 | NA | TRBV27 | CASSMQGNYGYTF | TGTGCCAGCTCTATGCAGGGTAACTATGGCTACACCTTC
NA | TRBJ2-3 | NA | TRBV7-9 | CASIPIGTQRADTQYF | TGTGCCAGCATACCAATCGGGACCCAAAGGGCAGATACGCAGTATTTT
NA | TRBJ2-7 | NA | TRBV5-1 | CASSFGGDEQYF | TGCGCCAGCAGCTTTGGGGGTGACGAGCAGTACTTC
NA | TRBJ2-1 | NA | TRBV11-3 | CASSPREGRLGQFF | TGTGCCAGCAGCCCCCGGGAAGGGAGGTTAGGGCAGTTCTTC
NA | TRBJ2-7 | TRBD1 | TRBV27 | CASSASTGLEQYF | TGTGCCAGCAGCGCTTCGACAGGGCTGGAGCAGTACTTC
NA | TRBJ2-4 | NA | TRBV5-6 | CASSLAQGRDIQYF | TGTGCCAGCAGCCTGGCCCAGGGGCGAGACATTCAGTACTTC
NA | TRBJ2-2 | TRBD2 | TRBV13 | CASSETSGKATGELFF | TGTGCCAGCAGCGAGACTAGCGGGAAGGCCACCGGGGAGCTGTTTTTT
NA | TRBJ1-2 | NA | TRBV30 | CAWSVLESYGYTF | TGTGCCTGGAGTGTACTCGAGTCATACGGCTACACCTTC
once | TRBJ2-1 | TRBD1 | TRBV5-1 | CASSLEQGIRNEQFF | TGCGCCAGCAGCTTGGAACAGGGGATTAGGAATGAGCAGTTCTTC
NA | TRBJ2-3 | NA | TRBV5-6 | CASSETGWRVTDTQYF | TGTGCCAGCAGCGAAACAGGGTGGAGGGTCACAGATACGCAGTATTTT
NA | TRBJ2-1 | TRBD2 | TRBV10-2 | CASSEPGTSDEQFF | TGCGCCAGCAGTGAGCCCGGGACTAGCGATGAGCAGTTCTTC
NA | TRBJ1-6 | NA | TRBV7-9 | CASSPLEGYNSPLHF | TGTGCCAGCAGCCCTTTGGAGGGATATAATTCACCCCTCCACTTT
NA | TRBJ2-2 | NA | TRBV5-6 | CASSFQSGELFF | TGTGCCAGCAGCTTTCAGAGCGGGGAGCTGTTTTTT
NA | TRBJ2-3 | NA | TRBV7-7 | CASSLYRGSYSSTDTQYF | TGTGCTAGCAGCTTGTACCGGGGGAGCTACTCTAGCACAGATACGCAGTATTTT
NA | TRBJ1-1 | TRBD1 | TRBV7-6 | CASSPGQGNTEAFF | TGTGCCAGCAGCCCCGGACAGGGAAACACTGAAGCTTTCTTT
NA | TRBJ2-5 | NA | TRBV29-1 | CSVLRETQYF | TGCAGCGTTTTACGGGAGACCCAGTACTTC
NA | TRBJ1-1 | NA | TRBV7-9 | CASSRYTEAFF | TGTGCCAGCAGCCGGTACACTGAAGCTTTCTTT
NA | TRBJ2-1 | TRBD2 | TRBV27 | CASSDRTSGSLYNEQFF | TGTGCCAGCAGTGACCGGACTAGCGGGAGTCTCTACAATGAGCAGTTCTTC
NA | TRBJ1-4 | NA | TRBV7-9 | CASSSPGGAGNEKLFF | TGTGCCAGCAGCTCACCCGGGGGGGCTGGGAATGAAAAACTGTTTTTT
NA | TRBJ1-6 | TRBD1 | TRBV5-4 | CASSKTGAENSPLHF | TGTGCCAGCAGCAAGACAGGGGCTGAGAATTCACCCCTCCACTTT
once | TRBJ2-7 | NA | TRBV10-3 | CAISERVGLSYEQYF | TGTGCCATCAGTGAAAGGGTAGGGCTCTCCTACGAGCAGTACTTC
NA | TRBJ2-1 | TRBD2 | TRBV27 | CASSWESGGFDEQFF | TGTGCCAGCAGCTGGGAGAGCGGGGGGTTCGATGAGCAGTTCTTC
NA | TRBJ2-7 | TRBD2 | TRBV6-5 | CASSYGLAGTYEQYF | TGTGCCAGCAGTTACGGGCTAGCGGGCACCTACGAGCAGTACTTC